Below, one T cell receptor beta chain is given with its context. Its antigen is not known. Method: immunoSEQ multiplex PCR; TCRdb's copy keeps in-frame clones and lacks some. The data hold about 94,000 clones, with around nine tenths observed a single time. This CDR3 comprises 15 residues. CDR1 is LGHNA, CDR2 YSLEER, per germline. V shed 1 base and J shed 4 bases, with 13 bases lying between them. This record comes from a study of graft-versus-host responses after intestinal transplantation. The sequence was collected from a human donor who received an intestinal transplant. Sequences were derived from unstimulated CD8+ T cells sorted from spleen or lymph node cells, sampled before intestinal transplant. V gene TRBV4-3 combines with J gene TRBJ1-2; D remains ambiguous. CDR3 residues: CASSQGNSLSYGYTF. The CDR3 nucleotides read TGCGCCAGCAGCCAAGGGAACAGCCTCAGCTATGGCTACACCTTC.